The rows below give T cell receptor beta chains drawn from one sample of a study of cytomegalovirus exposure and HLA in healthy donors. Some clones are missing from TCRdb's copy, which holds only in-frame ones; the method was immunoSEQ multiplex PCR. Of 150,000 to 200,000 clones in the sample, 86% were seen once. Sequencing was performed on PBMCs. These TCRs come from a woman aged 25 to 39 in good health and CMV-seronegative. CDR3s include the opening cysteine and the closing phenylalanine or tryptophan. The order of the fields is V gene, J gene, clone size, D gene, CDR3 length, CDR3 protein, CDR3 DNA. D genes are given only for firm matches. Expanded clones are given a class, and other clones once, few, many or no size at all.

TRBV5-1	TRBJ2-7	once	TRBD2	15	CASSFRLAGESEQYF	TGCGCCAGCAGCTTCCGGCTAGCGGGGGAAAGTGAGCAGTACTTC
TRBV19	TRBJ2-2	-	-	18	CASTNAEGGPKNTGELFF	TGTGCCAGCACAAACGCCGAAGGGGGGCCTAAGAACACCGGGGAGCTGTTTTTT
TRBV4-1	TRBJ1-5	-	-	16	CASSQVGGGSNQPQHF	TGCGCCAGCAGCCAAGTGGGGGGCGGTAGCAATCAGCCCCAGCATTTT
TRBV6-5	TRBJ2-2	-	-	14	CASSLRGATGELFF	TGTGCCAGCAGTTTACGGGGGGCAACCGGGGAGCTGTTTTTT
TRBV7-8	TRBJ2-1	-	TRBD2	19	CASSLARLAGTSSNHEQFF	TGTGCCAGCAGCTTAGCTAGACTAGCGGGAACGTCTTCTAACCATGAGCAGTTCTTC
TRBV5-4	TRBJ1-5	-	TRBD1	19	CASSFYGGQGAYSNQPQHF	TGTGCCAGCAGCTTTTACGGGGGACAGGGGGCGTATAGCAATCAGCCCCAGCATTTT
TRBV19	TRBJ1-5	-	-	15	CASSILGKSNQPQHF	TGTGCCAGTAGTATTTTGGGGAAATCAAATCAGCCCCAGCATTTT
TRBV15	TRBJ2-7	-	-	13	CATSGFRAYEQYF	TGTGCCACCAGCGGGTTTCGGGCCTACGAGCAGTACTTC
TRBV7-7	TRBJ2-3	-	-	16	CASSLVPGGRSDTQYF	TGTGCCAGCAGCTTAGTCCCTGGAGGGAGGAGTGATACGCAGTATTTT
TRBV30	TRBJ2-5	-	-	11	CAWSVPETQYF	TGTGCCTGGAGTGTACCAGAGACCCAGTACTTC
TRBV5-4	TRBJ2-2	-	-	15	CASSPQGTNTGELFF	TGTGCCAGCAGTCCACAGGGTACGAACACCGGGGAGCTGTTTTTT